Each of the 23 T cell receptor beta chains below was sequenced from the same sample in a study of T cell responses to AZD1222 COVID-19 vaccine. The protocol was immunoSEQ multiplex PCR, while the TCRdb copy is restricted to in-frame clones and leaves out a portion. The sample contains over 150,000 clones, roughly 92% of which appear only once. The sequences come from peripheral blood, collected on day 0 of AZD1222 vaccination. The receptors shown here come from an adult in good health.

CDR3 in amino acids: CASSYGQGRYGYTF. DNA for the CDR3: TGTGCCAGCAGTTATGGACAGGGTAGATATGGCTACACCTTC. The genes are TRBV27 and TRBJ1-2; the match to TRBD1 covers 8 bases. Trimming cost V 4 bases and J 5 bases; bases outside gene matches: 6. The CDR3 is 14 amino acids. The germline V gene has CDR1 MNHEY and CDR2 SMNVEV (reference sequence).

The chain uses TRBV4-1 and TRBJ1-6; no reliable D call. Germline-derived CDR1 and CDR2 are MGHRA and YSYEKL. The CDR3 totals 18 residues. Trimming took off 1 base at V and 0 bases at J, with 13 bases between the two ends. As DNA, the CDR3 is TGCGCCAGCAGCCAAGGGATAGGGCTGAGCTCCTATAATTCACCCCTCCACTTT. Protein: CASSQGIGLSSYNSPLHF.

This sequence joins TRBV7-2 and TRBJ1-2; D might be TRBD1 (6 bases). The CDR3 runs 14 residues. CDR1 and CDR2 from the germline V gene are SGHTA and FQGNSA. Deletions cut 3 bases from V and 8 bases from J, with 16 bases between. In DNA form, the CDR3 reads TGTGCCAGCAGCTTTTCAGGGGATTGGATAGGCTACACCTTC. It translates to CASSFSGDWIGYTF.

The chain couples TRBV24-1 to TRBJ2-7, with 7 bases aligning to TRBD1. The CDR3 contains 15 residues. Germline trimming cut 0 bases from V and 3 bases from J; bases unmatched to any gene: 4. CDR1 is KGHDR, CDR2 SFDVKD, per germline. The CDR3 bases are TGTGCCACCAGTGATTTGTTAAACAGGGGCTACGAGCAGTACTTC. It translates to CATSDLLNRGYEQYF.

This chain connects TRBV7-6 to TRBJ1-1, with no clear D. The CDR3 length is 13 residues. CDR1 and CDR2 (germline): SGHVS, FNYEAQ. The germline V and J ends were trimmed by 0 bases and 2 bases, with 4 bases remaining between them. The CDR3, as DNA: TGTGCCAGCAGCTTAGCGGAAAACACTGAAGCTTTCTTT. This codes for CASSLAENTEAFF.

V gene TRBV5-4 combines with J gene TRBJ1-2; D unresolved. CDR1 is SGHNT and CDR2 is YYREEE in the germline V gene (reference sequence). The germline V and J ends were trimmed by 0 bases and 2 bases, with 8 bases remaining between them. This CDR3 contains 14 residues. The CDR3 bases are TGTGCCAGCAGCTTGGGGACGGTGAACTATGGCTACACCTTC. It specifies CASSLGTVNYGYTF.

The rearrangement joins TRBV30 to TRBJ1-2; perhaps TRBD1 as D (5 bases). The germline gives CDR1 GTSNPN, CDR2 SVGIG (reference sequence). The CDR3 runs 14 residues. The V gene lost 3 bases and the J gene lost 5 bases, with 16 bases spanning the gap. CDR3 residues: CAWSRGRIDYGYTF. CDR3 nucleotide sequence: TGTGCCTGGAGCCGGGGACGGATAGATTATGGCTACACCTTC.

Only a few counts were recorded for this clone. V and J are TRBV6-5 and TRBJ2-7, with D perhaps matching TRBD2 (6 bases). Trimming took off 2 bases at V and 6 bases at J, with 11 bases between the two ends. Germline V lookup: CDR1 MNHEY, CDR2 SVGAGI. This CDR3 contains 13 residues. The CDR3, as DNA: TGTGCCAGCAGTTACGGGAGGTCTACCGAGCAGTACTTC. This codes for CASSYGRSTEQYF.

The J gene is TRBJ2-1, the V gene TRBV7-3, with D possibly TRBD2 on 6 matching bases. The V end lost 0 bases, the J end lost 7 bases, and 10 bases lay between the germline ends. Germline V lookup: CDR1 SGHTA, CDR2 FQGTGA. There are 14 residues in the CDR3. This CDR3 reads CASSLTGSRNEQFF. The DNA of the CDR3 is TGTGCCAGCAGCTTAACCGGGAGCAGAAATGAGCAGTTCTTC.

The chain has TRBV27 and TRBJ2-3; perhaps TRBD1 as D (5 bases). There are 16 residues in the CDR3. Germline loops: CDR1 MNHEY, CDR2 SMNVEV (reference sequence). Trimming took off 3 bases at V and 6 bases at J, with 19 bases between the two ends. This chain's CDR3 is CASSFLRANPGDTQYF. The CDR3 DNA is TGTGCCAGCAGTTTCCTCAGGGCCAACCCTGGGGATACGCAGTATTTT.

The J gene is TRBJ2-7, the V gene TRBV4-1; the D gene is possibly TRBD1 (6 bases). Trimming removed 2 bases at V and 2 bases at J, with 22 bases between. The length of the CDR3 is 18 residues. Germline-derived CDR1 and CDR2 are MGHRA and YSYEKL. The CDR3 DNA is TGCGCCAGCAGCCAATCTCAGGTTAGGGGGACACTCACCTACGAGCAGTACTTC. Amino acid sequence: CASSQSQVRGTLTYEQYF.

The chain carries TRBV2 and TRBJ1-5; unclear D gene. Trimming stripped 7 bases from V and 4 bases from J, with 20 bases between. Germline V gives CDR1 SNHLY, CDR2 FYNNEI. The CDR3 covers 16 residues. The CDR3 DNA reads as TGTGCCAGCACCCTAAACCGGGCCCCGGGGAATCAGCCCCAGCATTTT. Its protein product is CASTLNRAPGNQPQHF.

The gene calls are TRBV29-1 and TRBJ2-1; possibly TRBD1 or TRBD2 for D (5 bases each). The CDR3 length is 14 residues. The germline V gene encodes CDR1 SQVTM and CDR2 ANQGSEA. Trimming left V 7 bases short and J 4 bases short, with 17 bases between. DNA for the CDR3: TGCAGCGCATCTGGGACGTACCTATACAATGAGCAGTTCTTC. This translates into CSASGTYLYNEQFF.

The chain employs TRBV6-5 and TRBJ1-5, with D unresolved. Germline V gene lookup returns CDR1 MNHEY and CDR2 SVGAGI. Trimming removed 7 bases at V and 0 bases at J, with 13 bases between. The CDR3 is 15 amino acids. This chain's CDR3 is CASKIGGYSNQPQHF. The CDR3 coding sequence is TGTGCCAGCAAGATTGGAGGATATAGCAATCAGCCCCAGCATTTT.

The chain carries TRBV5-4 and TRBJ2-2; 9 bases align to TRBD2. This CDR3 has 16 residues. Germline CDR1 is SGHNT and CDR2 is YYREEE (reference sequence). Losses at the gene ends were 4 bases for V and 8 bases for J; bases not matched to a gene: 12. CDR3: CASSGRNSGSPGELFF. The CDR3 DNA is TGTGCCAGCAGCGGGCGGAATAGCGGGAGTCCTGGGGAGCTGTTTTTT. Full variable domain (missing parts from reference TRBV5-4 and TRBJ2-2): ETGVTQSPTHLIKTRGQQVTLRCSSQSGHNTVSWYQQALGQGPQFIFQYYREEENGRGNFPPRFSGLQFPNYSSELNVNALELDDSALYLCASSGRNSGSPGELFFGEGSRLTVL.

This chain connects TRBV11-2 to TRBJ1-6; unclear D gene. Germline loops: CDR1 SGHAT, CDR2 FQNNGV. Trimming left V 5 bases short and J 9 bases short, with 11 bases between. This CDR3 has 13 amino acids. The DNA for the CDR3 is TGTGCCAGCAGCCGCCTTGACATTTCACCCCTCCACTTT. It codes for CASSRLDISPLHF.

The chain recombines TRBV7-9 with TRBJ2-5, with D possibly TRBD1 on 6 matching bases. The V gene lost 3 bases and the J gene lost 0 bases, with 8 bases spanning the gap. Germline CDR1 reads SEHNR; CDR2 reads FQNEAQ (reference sequence). The CDR3 is 14 residues long. CDR3 region: CASSFWTDQETQYF. Here the CDR3 DNA reads TGTGCCAGCAGCTTTTGGACAGACCAAGAGACCCAGTACTTC.

This chain connects TRBV19 to TRBJ1-1, with TRBD1 matching over 9 bases. Germline V CDR1 and CDR2: LNHDA, SQIVND (reference sequence). With V trimmed by 3 bases and J by 1 base, 12 bases remained unmatched. The CDR3 length is 18 residues. CDR3 nucleotides: TGTGCCAGTAGTATGGTGGGACAGGGAATGAGGAGGAACACTGAAGCTTTCTTT. Its translation: CASSMVGQGMRRNTEAFF.

This clone was seen a handful of times. The chain carries TRBV7-2 and TRBJ1-4; tentatively, D is TRBD1 (6 bases). Germline assignment: CDR1 SGHTA and CDR2 FQGNSA. The length of the CDR3 is 14 residues. Trimming took off 6 bases at V and 8 bases at J, with 16 bases between the two ends. The CDR3 loop is CASSEQGGVEKLFF. CDR3 nucleotide sequence: TGTGCCAGCAGTGAACAGGGAGGGGTCGAAAAACTGTTTTTT.

The chain uses TRBV7-2 and TRBJ1-1; 12 bases line up with TRBD1. V lost 4 bases and J lost 11; bases outside the gene matches: 11. Germline V gene lookup returns CDR1 SGHTA and CDR2 FQGNSA. This CDR3 has 15 amino acids. In DNA form, the CDR3 reads TGTGCCAGCAGCTCCGGGACAGGGGGCGTGGGCGCGGCTTTCTTT. Translating gives CASSSGTGGVGAAFF.

The chain carries TRBV30 and TRBJ2-2, with 8 bases fitting TRBD1. CDR1 is GTSNPN, CDR2 SVGIG, per germline (reference sequence). With V trimmed by 2 bases and J by 0 bases, 2 bases remained unmatched. The CDR3 runs to 15 residues. CDR3 in DNA: TGTGCCTGGAGTCGGGGACAGGCGAACACCGGGGAGCTGTTTTTT. This codes for CAWSRGQANTGELFF. The variable domain in full, with the rest retrieved from reference TRBV30 and TRBJ2-2, is SQTIHQWPATLVQPVGSPLSLECTVEGTSNPNLYWYRQAAGRGLQLLFYSVGIGQISSEVPQNLSASRPQDRQFILSSKKLLLSDSGFYLCAWSRGQANTGELFFGEGSRLTVL.

The V gene is TRBV7-2, the J gene TRBJ1-6; D remains ambiguous. The CDR3 consists of 16 residues. Germline V CDR1 and CDR2: SGHTA, FQGNSA. The ends were cut back, 1 base at V and 9 bases at J, with 16 bases in the middle. CDR3 loop: CASSLVGQVDLSPLHF. DNA of the CDR3: TGTGCCAGCAGCTTAGTGGGTCAGGTGGACCTTTCACCCCTCCACTTT.

This rearrangement joins TRBV6-5 to TRBJ2-1; D is possibly TRBD2 (6 bases). Looked up from germline, CDR1 is MNHEY and CDR2 is SVGAGI. This CDR3 region has 14 residues. With 6 bases removed from V and 7 bases from J, the gap between germline ends came to 16 bases. Here the CDR3 reads CASRTGETKNEQFF. For the CDR3, the DNA is TGTGCCAGCAGAACGGGGGAGACAAAAAATGAGCAGTTCTTC.